The subject of this entry is one T cell receptor (beta chain). Its antigen is as yet unknown. Generated by immunoSEQ multiplex PCR, the TCRdb table keeps only in-frame clones and is missing some. The sample shows tens of thousands of clones, approximately 78% of them seen only once. The CDR3 runs to 16 residues. The V and J ends lost 3 bases and 0 bases respectively, with 13 bases between them. Germline V lookup: CDR1 SGHNT, CDR2 YYREEE (reference sequence). This record comes from a study of T cell responses to AZD1222 COVID-19 vaccine. General study points: Reportedly, nearly half the spike-specific TCRs target unmutated variant regions. Dominant at 160-218 and 743-854, vaccine-associated CD4 TCRs also spanned spike. AZD1222 recipients seropositive at baseline numbered only five to seven.

The source was peripheral blood, collected on day 0 of AZD1222 vaccination. This clonotype was sampled from an adult in good health. The chain recombines TRBV5-4 with TRBJ1-3; TRBD1 might be the D (6 bases). The CDR3 region has the DNA TGTGCCAGCAGCTACACCGGGGGCGACTCTGGAAACACCATATATTTT. Its translation: CASSYTGGDSGNTIYF. Full variable domain (remainder filled in from reference TRBV5-4 and TRBJ1-3): ETGVTQSPTHLIKTRGQQVTLRCSSQSGHNTVSWYQQALGQGPQFIFQYYREEENGRGNFPPRFSGLQFPNYSSELNVNALELDDSALYLCASSYTGGDSGNTIYFGEGSWLTVV.